These T cell receptor beta chains were read from a single sample in a study of cytomegalovirus exposure and HLA in healthy donors. Using immunoSEQ multiplex PCR, the repertoire was profiled, and TCRdb retains in-frame clones only, with some absent. Here the sample spans 65,000 to 100,000 clones, approximately 93% being singletons. Sequencing used PBMCs. The receptors originated from a young woman in good health and CMV-seronegative. Both conserved end residues are part of each CDR3. Each record gives: V gene, clone size, J gene, D gene, CDR3 protein, CDR3 DNA. The D gene is left open where the match is weak. Expanded clones get a size class; other rows say once, few or many, or leave the size out.

v_call: TRBV11-2
clone_size: -
j_call: TRBJ2-5
d_call: -
cdr3_aa: CASSLQETQYF
cdr3_nt: TGTGCCAGCAGCTTGCAGGAGACCCAGTACTTC

v_call: TRBV10-2
clone_size: -
j_call: TRBJ2-5
d_call: TRBD2
cdr3_aa: CATAKTSLAGLNQETQYF
cdr3_nt: TGCGCCACCGCTAAAACGTCTCTAGCGGGTCTTAACCAAGAGACCCAGTACTTC

v_call: TRBV25-1
clone_size: -
j_call: TRBJ1-2
d_call: -
cdr3_aa: CATSSSDIRPGYTF
cdr3_nt: TGTGCCACCAGTTCCTCTGACATCCGGCCTGGCTACACCTTC

v_call: TRBV9
clone_size: -
j_call: TRBJ2-3
d_call: TRBD2
cdr3_aa: CASSVATGGRLGTDTQYF
cdr3_nt: TGTGCCAGCAGCGTAGCTACGGGGGGAAGGTTGGGGACAGATACGCAGTATTTT

v_call: TRBV5-1
clone_size: -
j_call: TRBJ2-1
d_call: -
cdr3_aa: CASSLGDFTSYNEQFF
cdr3_nt: TGCGCCAGCAGCTTGGGGGACTTCACTTCCTACAATGAGCAGTTCTTC

v_call: TRBV19
clone_size: few
j_call: TRBJ2-3
d_call: -
cdr3_aa: CASRRELGTDTQYF
cdr3_nt: TGTGCCTCCCGGAGGGAGTTGGGCACAGATACGCAGTATTTT

v_call: TRBV5-1
clone_size: -
j_call: TRBJ1-6
d_call: -
cdr3_aa: CASSPAGGEWPLHF
cdr3_nt: TGCGCCAGCAGCCCGGCCGGGGGGGAATGGCCCCTCCACTTT

v_call: TRBV27
clone_size: -
j_call: TRBJ1-4
d_call: -
cdr3_aa: CASSPVGKVTEKLFF
cdr3_nt: TGTGCCAGCAGCCCGGTCGGGAAAGTAACTGAAAAACTGTTTTTT

v_call: TRBV5-1
clone_size: once
j_call: TRBJ1-2
d_call: -
cdr3_aa: CASSLGDSYGYTF
cdr3_nt: TGCGCCAGCAGCTTGGGGGACTCCTATGGCTACACCTTC

v_call: TRBV30
clone_size: -
j_call: TRBJ1-1
d_call: -
cdr3_aa: CAWDQGFGEAFF
cdr3_nt: TGTGCCTGGGACCAGGGTTTTGGGGAAGCTTTCTTT

v_call: TRBV6-1
clone_size: -
j_call: TRBJ2-1
d_call: TRBD2
cdr3_aa: CASERRLAVYNEQFF
cdr3_nt: TGTGCCAGTGAACGAAGACTAGCGGTTTACAATGAGCAGTTCTTC

v_call: TRBV5-4
clone_size: -
j_call: TRBJ1-1
d_call: -
cdr3_aa: CASSSNLNTEAFF
cdr3_nt: TGTGCCAGCAGCTCGAACTTGAACACTGAAGCTTTCTTT

v_call: TRBV2
clone_size: -
j_call: TRBJ1-5
d_call: TRBD1
cdr3_aa: CASRAQGTDNQPQHF
cdr3_nt: TGTGCCAGCAGAGCCCAAGGGACAGACAATCAGCCCCAGCATTTT

v_call: TRBV7-2
clone_size: -
j_call: TRBJ2-3
d_call: -
cdr3_aa: CASSFSGAGTDTQYF
cdr3_nt: TGTGCCAGCAGCTTCAGTGGGGCGGGCACAGATACGCAGTATTTT

v_call: TRBV7-3
clone_size: -
j_call: TRBJ2-6
d_call: -
cdr3_aa: CASSGQGSGANVLTF
cdr3_nt: TGTGCCAGCAGCGGGCAGGGGTCAGGGGCCAACGTCCTGACTTTC

v_call: TRBV21-1
clone_size: once
j_call: TRBJ2-7
d_call: -
cdr3_aa: CASSDRWTSGNTYEQYF
cdr3_nt: TGTGCCAGCAGCGATCGTTGGACTAGCGGGAATACCTACGAGCAGTACTTC

v_call: TRBV4-1
clone_size: -
j_call: TRBJ2-5
d_call: TRBD2
cdr3_aa: CASSQDRAGGQETQYF
cdr3_nt: TGCGCCAGCAGCCAAGATAGGGCGGGGGGGCAAGAGACCCAGTACTTC

v_call: TRBV6-5
clone_size: -
j_call: TRBJ1-5
d_call: TRBD1
cdr3_aa: CASSYLTGKDQPQHF
cdr3_nt: TGTGCCAGCAGTTATTTGACAGGGAAGGATCAGCCCCAGCATTTT

v_call: TRBV6-5
clone_size: -
j_call: TRBJ2-7
d_call: -
cdr3_aa: CASSYWAGSSYEQYF
cdr3_nt: TGTGCCAGCAGTTACTGGGCAGGAAGCTCCTACGAGCAGTACTTC

v_call: TRBV6-5
clone_size: -
j_call: TRBJ2-1
d_call: TRBD2
cdr3_aa: CASSYGTSYYNEQFF
cdr3_nt: TGTGCCAGCAGTTACGGGACTAGCTATTACAATGAGCAGTTCTTC

v_call: TRBV6-5
clone_size: -
j_call: TRBJ2-1
d_call: -
cdr3_aa: CASSYSGVEQFF
cdr3_nt: TGTGCCAGCAGTTACTCGGGAGTTGAGCAGTTCTTC

v_call: TRBV7-9
clone_size: -
j_call: TRBJ1-3
d_call: TRBD1
cdr3_aa: CASSLRDRPNTIYF
cdr3_nt: TGTGCCAGCAGCCTCCGGGACAGACCAAACACCATATATTTT

v_call: TRBV7-6
clone_size: -
j_call: TRBJ2-3
d_call: -
cdr3_aa: CASSLIGADTQYF
cdr3_nt: TGTGCCAGCAGCCTTATTGGAGCAGATACGCAGTATTTT

v_call: TRBV18
clone_size: -
j_call: TRBJ2-7
d_call: TRBD2
cdr3_aa: CASSPRTSGRPMGEQYF
cdr3_nt: TGTGCCAGCTCACCACGGACTAGCGGGAGGCCCATGGGAGAGCAGTACTTC

v_call: TRBV30
clone_size: -
j_call: TRBJ1-1
d_call: -
cdr3_aa: CAWSWRVNTEAFF
cdr3_nt: TGTGCCTGGAGTTGGAGGGTGAACACTGAAGCTTTCTTT

v_call: TRBV7-3
clone_size: -
j_call: TRBJ2-5
d_call: TRBD1
cdr3_aa: CASSLTGYRETQYF
cdr3_nt: TGTGCCAGCAGCCTGACAGGGTATCGAGAGACCCAGTACTTC

v_call: TRBV28
clone_size: -
j_call: TRBJ1-1
d_call: -
cdr3_aa: CASSSLGRKAFF
cdr3_nt: TGTGCCAGCAGTTCCCTAGGCAGAAAAGCTTTCTTT

v_call: TRBV5-1
clone_size: -
j_call: TRBJ1-1
d_call: -
cdr3_aa: CASSPRGGRGTEAFF
cdr3_nt: TGCGCCAGCAGCCCCCGGGGGGGTCGAGGCACTGAAGCTTTCTTT

v_call: TRBV5-6
clone_size: -
j_call: TRBJ1-5
d_call: TRBD1
cdr3_aa: CASSQGARQPQHF
cdr3_nt: TGTGCCAGCAGCCAGGGGGCTCGGCAGCCCCAGCATTTT

v_call: TRBV5-4
clone_size: -
j_call: TRBJ2-1
d_call: TRBD1
cdr3_aa: CASSPPGQGLYNEQFF
cdr3_nt: TGTGCCAGCAGCCCACCGGGACAGGGGCTATACAATGAGCAGTTCTTC

v_call: TRBV7-2
clone_size: once
j_call: TRBJ1-2
d_call: -
cdr3_aa: CASSLSHRDYGYTF
cdr3_nt: TGTGCCAGCAGCTTATCCCACAGGGACTATGGCTACACCTTC

v_call: TRBV6-6
clone_size: -
j_call: TRBJ1-1
d_call: -
cdr3_aa: CASIDRLANTEAFF
cdr3_nt: TGTGCCAGCATCGATCGCTTAGCGAACACTGAAGCTTTCTTT

v_call: TRBV5-6
clone_size: -
j_call: TRBJ1-3
d_call: -
cdr3_aa: CASSPQRANTIYF
cdr3_nt: TGTGCCAGCAGCCCCCAGCGGGCTAACACCATATATTTT

v_call: TRBV5-5
clone_size: -
j_call: TRBJ2-5
d_call: -
cdr3_aa: CASSLERGRGETQYF
cdr3_nt: TGTGCCAGCAGCTTGGAGAGGGGGAGGGGAGAGACCCAGTACTTC

v_call: TRBV10-3
clone_size: once
j_call: TRBJ2-1
d_call: TRBD1
cdr3_aa: CAISEDKTGGRSYNEQFF
cdr3_nt: TGTGCCATCAGTGAGGATAAAACAGGGGGGAGGTCCTACAATGAGCAGTTCTTC

v_call: TRBV7-3
clone_size: once
j_call: TRBJ2-2
d_call: -
cdr3_aa: CASSLRPGELFF
cdr3_nt: TGTGCCAGCAGCTTAAGGCCCGGGGAGCTGTTTTTT

v_call: TRBV6-1
clone_size: -
j_call: TRBJ1-1
d_call: -
cdr3_aa: CASSARQRNTEAFF
cdr3_nt: TGTGCCAGCAGTGCGAGACAGAGGAACACTGAAGCTTTCTTT

v_call: TRBV7-8
clone_size: -
j_call: TRBJ2-7
d_call: TRBD1
cdr3_aa: CASSLGDRSYEQYF
cdr3_nt: TGTGCCAGCAGCTTAGGGGACAGATCCTACGAGCAGTACTTC

v_call: TRBV5-6
clone_size: -
j_call: TRBJ2-3
d_call: -
cdr3_aa: CASSLFTGSTDTQYF
cdr3_nt: TGTGCCAGCAGCTTGTTTACAGGGAGCACAGATACGCAGTATTTT

v_call: TRBV28
clone_size: -
j_call: TRBJ1-2
d_call: -
cdr3_aa: CATQRGDGYTF
cdr3_nt: TGTGCCACTCAACGGGGGGATGGCTACACCTTC